These 20 T cell receptor beta chains share one sample of origin, sequenced in a study of cytomegalovirus exposure and HLA in healthy donors. PCR was performed using 60 Vbeta and 13 Jbeta primers. Data came from immunoSEQ multiplex PCR; TCRdb stores just in-frame clones and leaves some out. The sample table includes tens of thousands of clones. Sequencing was done on a sample of PBMCs. The receptors were sampled from a woman under 40 in good health and CMV-seronegative.

A remark on this clone: At one of its ends the junction is not consistent with the germline gene, which may arise from a read error. The chain has TRBV11-1 and TRBJ1-6; D is unclear. The CDR3 runs 14 residues. Germline-derived CDR1 and CDR2 are SGHAT and FQDESV (reference sequence). CDR3: CASSHPSSISPLPF. The CDR3 region has the DNA TGTGCCAGCAGCCACCCCTCGAGCATCTCACCCCTCCCCTTT.

The rearrangement joins TRBV5-1 to TRBJ2-7; 10 bases are shared with TRBD1. CDR3 length: 15 amino acids. Unmatched junction bases numbered 6, after V lost 0 bases and J lost 6 bases. CDR1 and CDR2 from the germline V gene are SGHRS and YFSETQ. CDR3 bases: TGCGCCAGCAGCTTGGGACAGGGGGCGCTTGGCGAGCAGTACTTC. As protein: CASSLGQGALGEQYF.

The V gene is TRBV20-1, the J gene TRBJ1-1; D remains unclear. The CDR3 covers 11 residues. Germline assignment: CDR1 DFQATT and CDR2 SNEGSKA (reference sequence). The V gene lost 1 base and the J gene lost 8 bases, with 8 bases spanning the gap. This CDR3 is CSARGTEEAFF. For the CDR3, the DNA is TGCAGTGCTAGAGGTACCGAGGAAGCTTTCTTT.

The V gene is TRBV4-1, the J gene TRBJ2-2, with 7 bases fitting TRBD2. The V segment lost 2 bases and the J segment 2 bases; nucleotides outside the gene matches: 8. The CDR3 runs 17 residues. Germline assignment: CDR1 MGHRA and CDR2 YSYEKL. The CDR3 region is CASSQPPGLTNTGELFF. CDR3 nucleotides: TGCGCCAGCAGCCAACCCCCGGGACTAACAAACACCGGGGAGCTGTTTTTT.

The chain recombines TRBV18 with TRBJ2-7; 10 bases align to TRBD1. Germline V gene sequence: CDR1 KGHSH, CDR2 LQKENI. V dropped 2 bases and J dropped 4; count of bases not matched to a gene: 14. This CDR3 is built from 18 residues. The CDR3: CASSPRTGTGTGVYEQYF. The CDR3 bases are TGTGCCAGCTCACCAAGGACTGGCACCGGGACAGGGGTTTACGAGCAGTACTTC.

The CDR3 DNA is TGTGCCAGCAGTGACGGGGGACCCGATCAGCCCCAGCATTTT. It encodes CASSDGGPDQPQHF. This chain joins TRBV2 and TRBJ1-5; D might be TRBD1 (5 bases). V lost 3 bases and J 5 bases, leaving 11 bases between the germline ends. This CDR3 comprises 14 residues. From germline, CDR1 is SNHLY and CDR2 FYNNEI.

The genes are TRBV7-9 and TRBJ2-3, with 12 bases identical to TRBD2. This CDR3 comprises 15 residues. Germline CDR1 reads SEHNR; CDR2 reads FQNEAQ (reference sequence). The V and J ends lost 6 bases and 3 bases, in that order; junction bases with no gene match: 4. DNA for the CDR3: TGTGCCAGCAGTCTACTAGCGGGAGGAACAGATACGCAGTATTTT. Its translation is CASSLLAGGTDTQYF.

V gene TRBV11-3 combines with J gene TRBJ2-7; D is ambiguous. Germline V gene data show CDR1 as SGHNT and CDR2 as YENEEA. The V end lost 4 bases, the J end lost 4 bases, and 14 bases lay between the germline ends. CDR3 length equals 14 residues. In DNA, the CDR3 is TGTGCCAGCAGCTCTACCGATGCGCGATACGAGCAGTACTTC. This codes for CASSSTDARYEQYF.

The chain joins TRBV11-2 to TRBJ2-2; D remains ambiguous. Per germline, CDR1 SGHAT and CDR2 FQNNGV. The V end was cut by 2 bases, the J end by 4 bases, with 11 bases between. The CDR3 extends over 15 amino acids. CDR3 in amino acids: CASSLLAALTGELFF. The CDR3 DNA sequence: TGTGCCAGCAGCTTACTCGCTGCACTCACCGGGGAGCTGTTTTTT.

The chain carries TRBV25-1 and TRBJ1-6; 8 nucleotides align to TRBD1. Trimming cost V 6 bases and J 7 bases; bases outside gene matches: 2. This CDR3 has 13 amino acids. The germline V gene encodes CDR1 MGHDK and CDR2 SYGVNS. DNA for the CDR3: TGTGCCAGCAGGGACAGGGCAAATTCACCCCTCCACTTT. Translated, it gives CASRDRANSPLHF.

V and J are TRBV6-6 and TRBJ2-2; 11 nucleotides match TRBD2. Trimming removed 0 bases from V and 8 bases from J; junction bases left unmatched: 5. Germline V gives CDR1 MNHNY, CDR2 SVGAGI (reference sequence). The CDR3 covers 16 residues. The CDR3 DNA is TGTGCCAGCAGTTACTCGACTAGCGGGGCTAAGGGGGAGCTGTTTTTT. Amino acid sequence: CASSYSTSGAKGELFF.

The V and J genes are TRBV30 and TRBJ1-2; TRBD1 agrees at 10 bases. Trimming took 7 bases from V and 7 from J; bases not matched to a gene: 24. Germline lookup yields CDR1 GTSNPN and CDR2 SVGIG (reference sequence). CDR3 length equals 18 residues. CDR3 coding DNA: TGTGCCTCACACACGGGAGACGGGACAGGGGTGACACTTCCTGGCTACACCTTC. It codes for CASHTGDGTGVTLPGYTF.

About this clone itself: One end of the junction varies from germline; a read error may be responsible. The J gene is TRBJ1-5, the V gene TRBV18; maybe TRBD1 (6 bases). Germline values: CDR1 KGHSH, CDR2 LQKENI. This CDR3 is 15 amino acids long. The CDR3 bases are TGTGCCAGCTCCGGGGCCGGACAGTACAATCAGCACCAGCATTTT. This gives the protein CASSGAGQYNQHQHF.

This rearrangement joins TRBV28 to TRBJ1-5; 8 nucleotides line up with TRBD1. The length of the CDR3 is 15 residues. CDR1 is MDHEN, CDR2 SYDVKM, per germline. V gave up 5 bases and J gave up 2 bases; unmatched junction bases: 5. CDR3 bases: TGTGCCAGCAGTGAAGGGGGACAGGGCAATCAGCCCCAGCATTTT. Residues: CASSEGGQGNQPQHF.

This sequence joins TRBV6-1 and TRBJ2-3; 9 bases are a match to TRBD1. This CDR3 contains 15 residues. Germline V gives CDR1 MNHNS, CDR2 SASEGT. With V trimmed by 6 bases and J by 4 bases, 8 bases remained unmatched. The CDR3 coding sequence is TGTGCCAGCAGCGTACAGGGGGCGCTTCCAGATACGCAGTATTTT. Translated, it gives CASSVQGALPDTQYF.

The chain uses TRBV10-2 and TRBJ1-2, with 7 bases identical to TRBD1. CDR3 length equals 14 residues. The V and J ends lost 7 bases and 6 bases, in that order; junction bases with no gene match: 11. Germline CDR1 is WSHSY and CDR2 is SAAADI. The CDR3 region is CASTHDREKDGYTF. The CDR3, as DNA: TGCGCCAGCACCCACGACAGGGAAAAAGATGGCTACACCTTC.

The rearrangement joins TRBV5-6 to TRBJ1-5; D is perhaps TRBD1 (6 bases). CDR1 is SGHDT, CDR2 YYEEEE, per germline. The CDR3 length is 13 residues. Trimming shortened V by 0 bases and J by 6 bases, and 7 bases separated the two germline ends. The CDR3 reads CASSLVTGQPQHF. The CDR3 DNA reads TGTGCCAGCAGCTTGGTGACAGGTCAGCCCCAGCATTTT.

The chain uses TRBV5-6 and TRBJ2-1; 10 bases align to TRBD2. V shed 1 base and J 7 bases; nucleotides not matched to a gene: 8. The CDR3 loop spans 16 amino acids. From germline, CDR1 is SGHDT and CDR2 YYEEEE. CDR3: CASSLPLAGVRNEQFF. As DNA, the CDR3 is TGTGCCAGCAGCTTGCCCCTAGCGGGAGTTAGGAATGAGCAGTTCTTC.

V is TRBV30 and J is TRBJ1-4; 8 nucleotides align to TRBD1. The V and J ends lost 1 base and 4 bases, in that order; junction bases with no gene match: 5. CDR1 and CDR2 from the germline V gene are GTSNPN and SVGIG (reference sequence). This CDR3 has 15 amino acids. CDR3 loop: CAWSAGTGGNEKLFF. The DNA of the CDR3 is TGTGCCTGGAGTGCAGGGACAGGTGGTAATGAAAAACTGTTTTTT. Together with reference TRBV30 and TRBJ1-4, the CDR3 gives the full variable domain: SQTIHQWPATLVQPVGSPLSLECTVEGTSNPNLYWYRQAAGRGLQLLFYSVGIGQISSEVPQNLSASRPQDRQFILSSKKLLLSDSGFYLCAWSAGTGGNEKLFFGSGTQLSVL.

CDR3: CASSKTGVGKNQPQHF. CDR3 sequence (DNA): TGTGCCAGCAGCAAGACAGGGGTCGGGAAGAATCAGCCCCAGCATTTT. The chain has TRBV27 and TRBJ1-5; 8 bases agree with TRBD1. With V trimmed by 6 bases and J by 4 bases, 11 bases remained unmatched. CDR1 is MNHEY and CDR2 is SMNVEV in the germline V gene (reference sequence). This CDR3 has 16 residues.